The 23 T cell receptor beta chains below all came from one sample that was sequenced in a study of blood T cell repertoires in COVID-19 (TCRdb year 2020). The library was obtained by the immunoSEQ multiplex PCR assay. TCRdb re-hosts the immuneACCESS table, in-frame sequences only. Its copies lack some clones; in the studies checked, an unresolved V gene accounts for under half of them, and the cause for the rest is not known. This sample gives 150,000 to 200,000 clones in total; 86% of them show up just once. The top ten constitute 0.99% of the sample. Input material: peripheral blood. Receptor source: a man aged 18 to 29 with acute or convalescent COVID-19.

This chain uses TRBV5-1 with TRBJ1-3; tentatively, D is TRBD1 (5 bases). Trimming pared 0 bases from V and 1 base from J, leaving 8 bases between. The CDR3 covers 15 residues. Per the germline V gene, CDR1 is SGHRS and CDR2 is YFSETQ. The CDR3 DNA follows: TGCGCCAGCAGCTTGGCGCCAGGGTCTGGAAACACCATATATTTT. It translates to CASSLAPGSGNTIYF.

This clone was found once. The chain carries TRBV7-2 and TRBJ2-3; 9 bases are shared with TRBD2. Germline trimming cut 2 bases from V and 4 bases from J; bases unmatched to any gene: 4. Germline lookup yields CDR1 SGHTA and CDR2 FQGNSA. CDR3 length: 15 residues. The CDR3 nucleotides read TGTGCCAGCAGCTTACAGCGGGGGGCATCAGATACGCAGTATTTT. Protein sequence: CASSLQRGASDTQYF.

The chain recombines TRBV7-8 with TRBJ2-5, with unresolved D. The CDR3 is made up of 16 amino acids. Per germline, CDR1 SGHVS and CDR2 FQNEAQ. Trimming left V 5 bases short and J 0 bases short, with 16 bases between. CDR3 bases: TGTGCCAGCAGCCCGAGGAGTAATGCCTACCAAGAGACCCAGTACTTC. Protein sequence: CASSPRSNAYQETQYF.

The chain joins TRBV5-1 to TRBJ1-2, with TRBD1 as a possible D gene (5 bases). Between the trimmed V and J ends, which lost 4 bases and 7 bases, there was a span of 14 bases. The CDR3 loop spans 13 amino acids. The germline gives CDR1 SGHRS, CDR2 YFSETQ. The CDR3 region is CASSPGGTPGYTF. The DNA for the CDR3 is TGCGCCAGCAGCCCTGGGGGGACCCCTGGCTACACCTTC.

CDR3 nucleotides: TGTGCCAGCAGTCGTAGAGCCGGGACAGGGGGCGCTAAGAGGAATTCACCCCTCCACTTT. It codes for CASSRRAGTGGAKRNSPLHF. V is TRBV6-6 and J is TRBJ1-6, with 12 bases aligning to TRBD1. This CDR3 has 20 amino acids. Looked up from germline, CDR1 is MNHNY and CDR2 is SVGAGI (reference sequence). V shed 5 bases and J 7 bases; nucleotides not matched to a gene: 18.

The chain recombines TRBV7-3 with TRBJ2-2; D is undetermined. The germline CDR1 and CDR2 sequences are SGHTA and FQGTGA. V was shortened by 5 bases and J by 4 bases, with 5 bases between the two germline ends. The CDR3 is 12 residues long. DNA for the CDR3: TGTGCCAGCAGCCCAGGCACCGGGGAGCTGTTTTTT. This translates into CASSPGTGELFF.

The DNA of the CDR3 is TGCGCCAGCAGTGAAGGGACTCCACAAGAGACCCAGTACTTC. This translates into CASSEGTPQETQYF. V is TRBV10-1 and J is TRBJ2-5; TRBD2 might be the D (6 bases). Trimming left V 3 bases short and J 2 bases short, with 10 bases between. The CDR3 contains 14 residues. In germline, CDR1 is WNHNN, CDR2 SYGVQD (reference sequence).

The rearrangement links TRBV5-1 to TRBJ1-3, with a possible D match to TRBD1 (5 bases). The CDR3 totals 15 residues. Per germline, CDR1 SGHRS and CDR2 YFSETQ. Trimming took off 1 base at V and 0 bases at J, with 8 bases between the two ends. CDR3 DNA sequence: TGCGCCAGCAGCTTGTCGACAGACTCTGGAAACACCATATATTTT. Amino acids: CASSLSTDSGNTIYF.

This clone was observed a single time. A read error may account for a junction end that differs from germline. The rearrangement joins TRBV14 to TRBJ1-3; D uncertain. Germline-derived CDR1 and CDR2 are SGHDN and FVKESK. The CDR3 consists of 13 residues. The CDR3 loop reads CASTQGAGNTIYF. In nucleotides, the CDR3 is TGTGCCAGCACCCAAGGAGCTGGAAACACCATATATTTT.

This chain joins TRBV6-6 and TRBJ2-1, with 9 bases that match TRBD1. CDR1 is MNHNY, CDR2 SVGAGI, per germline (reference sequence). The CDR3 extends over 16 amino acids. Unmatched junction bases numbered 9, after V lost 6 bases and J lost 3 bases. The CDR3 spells CASRPPRDRDYNEQFF. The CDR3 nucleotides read TGTGCCAGCAGGCCTCCCCGGGACAGGGACTACAATGAGCAGTTCTTC.

CDR3 bases: TGTGCCAGCAGCTTTCTCCCCACAGATACGCAGTATTTT. Residues: CASSFLPTDTQYF. The gene calls are TRBV7-3 and TRBJ2-3, with D unclear. Trimming shortened V by 3 bases and J by 2 bases, and 6 bases separated the two germline ends. Germline lookup yields CDR1 SGHTA and CDR2 FQGTGA. CDR3 length equals 13 residues. Variable domain in full (rest from reference TRBV7-3 and TRBJ2-3): GAGVSQTPSNKVTEKGKYVELRCDPISGHTALYWYRQSLGQGPEFLIYFQGTGAADDSGLPNDRFFAVRPEGSVSTLKIQRTERGDSAVYLCASSFLPTDTQYFGPGTRLTVL.

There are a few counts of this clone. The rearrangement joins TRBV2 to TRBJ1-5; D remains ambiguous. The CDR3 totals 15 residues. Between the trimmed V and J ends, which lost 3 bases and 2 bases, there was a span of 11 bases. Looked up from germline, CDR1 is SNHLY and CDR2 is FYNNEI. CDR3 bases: TGTGCCAGCAGTGATGTGCGGTTCGGCAATCAGCCCCAGCATTTT. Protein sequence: CASSDVRFGNQPQHF.

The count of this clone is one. The CDR3 region is CASSLSSFSPLHF. The CDR3 DNA sequence: TGTGCCAGCAGTTTATCTAGTTTTTCACCCCTCCACTTT. This chain connects TRBV27 to TRBJ1-6; D is ambiguous. In germline, CDR1 is MNHEY, CDR2 SMNVEV (reference sequence). Deletions cut 0 bases from V and 9 bases from J, with 6 bases between. This CDR3 comprises 13 residues.

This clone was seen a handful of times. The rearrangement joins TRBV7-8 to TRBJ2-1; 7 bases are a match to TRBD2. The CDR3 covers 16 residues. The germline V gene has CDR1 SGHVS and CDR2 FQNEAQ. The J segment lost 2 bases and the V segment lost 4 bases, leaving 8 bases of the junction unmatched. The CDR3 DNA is TGTGCCAGCAGCTCTAGAGCGGGGTCCGCCTACAATGAGCAGTTCTTC. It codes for CASSSRAGSAYNEQFF. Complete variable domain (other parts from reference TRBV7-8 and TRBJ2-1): GAGVSQSPRYKVAKRGQDVALRCDPISGHVSLFWYQQALGQGPEFLTYFQNEAQLDKSGLPSDRFFAERPEGSVSTLKIQRTQQEDSAVYLCASSSRAGSAYNEQFFGPGTRLTVL.

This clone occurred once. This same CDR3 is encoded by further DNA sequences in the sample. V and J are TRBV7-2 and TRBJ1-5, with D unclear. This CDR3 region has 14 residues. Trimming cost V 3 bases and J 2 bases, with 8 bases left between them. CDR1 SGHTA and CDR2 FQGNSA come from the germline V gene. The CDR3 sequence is CASSFREGNQPQHF. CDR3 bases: TGTGCCAGCAGCTTTCGAGAGGGCAATCAGCCCCAGCATTTT.

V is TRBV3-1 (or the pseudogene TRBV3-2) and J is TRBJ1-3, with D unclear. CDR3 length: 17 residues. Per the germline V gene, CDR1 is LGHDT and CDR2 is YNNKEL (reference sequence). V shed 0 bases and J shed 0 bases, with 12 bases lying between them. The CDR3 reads CASSQEGSVLSGNTIYF. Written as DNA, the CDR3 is TGTGCCAGCAGCCAAGAAGGCAGCGTCCTCTCTGGAAACACCATATATTTT.

DNA for the CDR3: TGTGCCAGCAGCCCCGGTGGGGGGACAGGGTCCACCGGGGAGCTGTTTTTT. Encoded protein: CASSPGGGTGSTGELFF. The chain employs TRBV13 and TRBJ2-2, with 9 bases that match TRBD1. The germline V gene has CDR1 PRHDT and CDR2 FYEKMQ (reference sequence). The CDR3 sequence is 17 residues long. The junction had 11 bases not matched to a gene; V was cut back by 5 bases and J by 4 bases.

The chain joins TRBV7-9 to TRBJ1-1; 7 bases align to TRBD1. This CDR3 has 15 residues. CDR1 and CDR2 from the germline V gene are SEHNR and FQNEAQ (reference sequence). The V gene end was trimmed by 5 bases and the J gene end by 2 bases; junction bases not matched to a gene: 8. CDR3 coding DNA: TGTGCCAGCAGCGCAGTAGGGACAGCTAACACTGAAGCTTTCTTT. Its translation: CASSAVGTANTEAFF.

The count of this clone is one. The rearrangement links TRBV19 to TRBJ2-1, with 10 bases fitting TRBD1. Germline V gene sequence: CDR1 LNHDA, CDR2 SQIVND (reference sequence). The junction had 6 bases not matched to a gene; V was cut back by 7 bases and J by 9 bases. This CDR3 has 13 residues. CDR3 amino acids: CASKGQGYGEQFF. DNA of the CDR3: TGTGCCAGTAAGGGACAGGGGTACGGTGAGCAGTTCTTC.

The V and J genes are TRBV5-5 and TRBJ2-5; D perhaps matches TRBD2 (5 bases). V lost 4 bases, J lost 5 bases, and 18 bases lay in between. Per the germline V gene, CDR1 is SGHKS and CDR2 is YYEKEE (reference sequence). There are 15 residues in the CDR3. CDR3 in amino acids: CASSGRDPGLETQYF. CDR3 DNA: TGTGCCAGCAGCGGCCGGGATCCGGGGTTGGAGACCCAGTACTTC.

The CDR3 DNA is TGTGCCAGTAGTACGGACAGGGGGTTACACGAGCAGTACTTC. Protein product: CASSTDRGLHEQYF. This sequence joins TRBV19 and TRBJ2-7; TRBD1 matches 10 bases. The CDR3 spans 14 residues. Losses at the gene ends were 4 bases for V and 5 bases for J; bases not matched to a gene: 5. Germline CDR1 LNHDA, CDR2 SQIVND (reference sequence).

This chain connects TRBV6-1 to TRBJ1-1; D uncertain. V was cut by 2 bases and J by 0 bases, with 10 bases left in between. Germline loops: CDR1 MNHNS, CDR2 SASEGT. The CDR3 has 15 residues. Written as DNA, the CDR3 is TGTGCCAGCAGTGAAATTCCCCCCATGAACACTGAAGCTTTCTTT. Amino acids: CASSEIPPMNTEAFF.

The CDR3 DNA is TGTGCCACCAGTGAGGTAGCGGGGGTCGGCACAGATACGCAGTATTTT. Encoded protein: CATSEVAGVGTDTQYF. The gene calls are TRBV24-1 and TRBJ2-3, with TRBD2 identical over 9 bases. Germline CDR1 reads KGHDR; CDR2 reads SFDVKD. The CDR3 is 16 residues long. V dropped 4 bases and J dropped 1; count of bases not matched to a gene: 5.